This is a list of T cell receptor beta chains from one sample in a study of shared clonotypes between healthy human individuals. Sequencing was performed with immunoSEQ multiplex PCR; in TCRdb, only in-frame clones are kept and a portion is missing. The data contain around 700,000 clones, less than 85% of them seen just once; the ten biggest clones take up roughly 1.7%. The sample taken for sequencing was memory CD4+ T cells sorted from blood. The receptors were sampled from a woman in her 30s in good health. Both conserved end residues are part of each CDR3. D genes are given only for firm matches. A row's size may be missing; if present it is once, few, many or a size class.

D gene: TRBD2
J gene: TRBJ2-7
clone size: many
V gene: TRBV4-2
CDR3 protein: CASSQGLAGSYEQYF
CDR3 DNA: TGTGCCAGCAGCCAAGGACTAGCGGGCTCCTACGAGCAGTACTTC

D gene: -
J gene: TRBJ2-4
clone size: few
V gene: TRBV5-6
CDR3 protein: CASSSAPRNIQYF
CDR3 DNA: TGTGCCAGCAGCTCAGCCCCCAGAAACATTCAGTACTTC

D gene: -
J gene: TRBJ1-1
clone size: -
V gene: TRBV6-1
CDR3 protein: CASTTGLTNTEAFF
CDR3 DNA: TGTGCCAGCACCACCGGACTGACGAACACTGAAGCTTTCTTT

D gene: TRBD2
J gene: TRBJ2-2
clone size: -
V gene: TRBV28
CDR3 protein: CASSSTLAGDRTGELFF
CDR3 DNA: TGTGCCAGCAGTTCTACCCTAGCGGGAGATCGTACCGGGGAGCTGTTTTTT

D gene: -
J gene: TRBJ2-7
clone size: -
V gene: TRBV27
CDR3 protein: CASSSRTPTYEQYF
CDR3 DNA: TGTGCCAGCAGTTCTAGGACACCCACCTACGAGCAGTACTTC

D gene: TRBD2
J gene: TRBJ2-1
clone size: -
V gene: TRBV19
CDR3 protein: CASSTGLAEWEQFF
CDR3 DNA: TGTGCCAGTAGTACCGGACTAGCGGAGTGGGAGCAGTTCTTC

D gene: TRBD2
J gene: TRBJ2-1
clone size: -
V gene: TRBV10-1
CDR3 protein: CASSEQREGREQFF
CDR3 DNA: TGCGCCAGCAGTGAGCAGCGGGAGGGCCGCGAGCAGTTCTTC

D gene: -
J gene: TRBJ2-1
clone size: -
V gene: TRBV5-1
CDR3 protein: CASSGRGYEQFF
CDR3 DNA: TGCGCCAGCAGCGGAAGGGGGTATGAGCAGTTCTTC

D gene: TRBD2
J gene: TRBJ2-1
clone size: -
V gene: TRBV14
CDR3 protein: CASSQGLAGGYEQFF
CDR3 DNA: TGTGCCAGCAGCCAGGGACTAGCGGGAGGGTATGAGCAGTTCTTC

D gene: TRBD2
J gene: TRBJ2-1
clone size: -
V gene: TRBV6-1
CDR3 protein: CATLLAGVVNEQFF
CDR3 DNA: TGTGCCACCTTACTAGCGGGGGTTGTCAATGAGCAGTTCTTC

D gene: TRBD2
J gene: TRBJ2-1
clone size: -
V gene: TRBV30
CDR3 protein: CAWSEGTRVYNEQFF
CDR3 DNA: TGTGCCTGGAGTGAAGGGACTAGAGTTTACAATGAGCAGTTCTTC

D gene: -
J gene: TRBJ1-1
clone size: -
V gene: TRBV19
CDR3 protein: CASSIAAGTLYTEAFF
CDR3 DNA: TGTGCCAGTAGTATAGCCGCCGGGACACTATACACTGAAGCTTTCTTT

D gene: -
J gene: TRBJ1-2
clone size: -
V gene: TRBV28
CDR3 protein: CASSLFGNLAGYTF
CDR3 DNA: TGTGCCAGCAGTTTATTCGGGAATTTGGCTGGCTACACCTTC

D gene: -
J gene: TRBJ1-1
clone size: -
V gene: TRBV29-1
CDR3 protein: CSVVTDLNTEAFF
CDR3 DNA: TGCAGCGTTGTGACAGACTTGAACACTGAAGCTTTCTTT

D gene: -
J gene: TRBJ2-7
clone size: -
V gene: TRBV19
CDR3 protein: CASKDSSYEQYF
CDR3 DNA: TGTGCCAGTAAAGACAGCTCCTACGAGCAGTACTTC

D gene: -
J gene: TRBJ2-5
clone size: -
V gene: TRBV6-6
CDR3 protein: CASSYSTGAGGETQYF
CDR3 DNA: TGTGCCAGCAGTTACTCGACGGGGGCAGGGGGAGAGACCCAGTACTTC

D gene: TRBD2
J gene: TRBJ2-2
clone size: -
V gene: TRBV4-1
CDR3 protein: CASSKGLAGGYTGELFF
CDR3 DNA: TGCGCCAGCAGTAAGGGACTAGCGGGAGGCTACACCGGGGAGCTGTTTTTT

D gene: -
J gene: TRBJ2-7
clone size: -
V gene: TRBV27
CDR3 protein: CASSPSTGIPSEQYF
CDR3 DNA: TGTGCCAGCAGTCCCTCGACGGGGATCCCGTCTGAGCAGTACTTC

D gene: TRBD2
J gene: TRBJ2-3
clone size: -
V gene: TRBV28
CDR3 protein: CASTRTSGTDTQYF
CDR3 DNA: TGTGCCAGCACCAGGACTAGCGGCACAGATACGCAGTATTTT

D gene: TRBD1
J gene: TRBJ1-2
clone size: few
V gene: TRBV30
CDR3 protein: CAWSVNSGQGFGYTF
CDR3 DNA: TGTGCCTGGAGTGTAAATTCCGGACAGGGTTTTGGCTACACCTTC

D gene: -
J gene: TRBJ1-5
clone size: -
V gene: TRBV28
CDR3 protein: CASSDLGGSNQPQHF
CDR3 DNA: TGTGCCAGCTCCGATCTGGGGGGGAGCAATCAGCCCCAGCATTTT

D gene: TRBD1
J gene: TRBJ2-2
clone size: -
V gene: TRBV6-1
CDR3 protein: CASSEAFLGPGQGSGGELFF
CDR3 DNA: TGTGCCAGCAGTGAAGCCTTCCTGGGACCGGGACAGGGCAGCGGCGGGGAGCTGTTTTTT

D gene: -
J gene: TRBJ2-4
clone size: -
V gene: TRBV10-3
CDR3 protein: CAIRAPNKNIQYF
CDR3 DNA: TGTGCCATCAGGGCGCCAAACAAAAACATTCAGTACTTC

D gene: -
J gene: TRBJ2-7
clone size: -
V gene: TRBV7-9
CDR3 protein: CASSSVGNQYF
CDR3 DNA: TGTGCCAGCAGTTCCGTGGGGAATCAGTACTTC

D gene: -
J gene: TRBJ1-1
clone size: -
V gene: TRBV2
CDR3 protein: CASSPGATRTEAFF
CDR3 DNA: TGTGCCAGCAGTCCGGGGGCTACGAGGACTGAAGCTTTCTTT

D gene: -
J gene: TRBJ2-6
clone size: -
V gene: TRBV28
CDR3 protein: CASRRPSGANVLTF
CDR3 DNA: TGTGCCAGCCGAAGACCCTCTGGGGCCAACGTCCTGACTTTC

D gene: TRBD1
J gene: TRBJ1-5
clone size: -
V gene: TRBV6-4
CDR3 protein: CASSGDRVNQPQHF
CDR3 DNA: TGTGCCAGCAGCGGGGACAGGGTTAATCAGCCCCAGCATTTT

D gene: -
J gene: TRBJ1-2
clone size: -
V gene: TRBV21-1
CDR3 protein: CASSKGTPRRVYGYTF
CDR3 DNA: TGTGCCAGCAGCAAAGGGACCCCAAGAAGGGTCTATGGCTACACCTTC

D gene: -
J gene: TRBJ2-7
clone size: -
V gene: TRBV5-4
CDR3 protein: CASSKKGSYEQYF
CDR3 DNA: TGTGCCAGCAGCAAGAAAGGGAGTTACGAGCAGTACTTC

D gene: -
J gene: TRBJ1-3
clone size: -
V gene: TRBV2
CDR3 protein: CASSGNSGTIYF
CDR3 DNA: TGTGCCAGCAGTGGGAACAGTGGCACCATATATTTT

D gene: -
J gene: TRBJ2-7
clone size: once
V gene: TRBV5-1
CDR3 protein: CASSSLGRAYEQYF
CDR3 DNA: TGCGCCAGCAGCTCCCTGGGTAGGGCCTACGAGCAGTACTTC

D gene: -
J gene: TRBJ1-2
clone size: -
V gene: TRBV5-1
CDR3 protein: CASTSGGSNYGYTF
CDR3 DNA: TGCGCCAGCACCTCGGGGGGTTCTAACTATGGCTACACCTTC

D gene: -
J gene: TRBJ2-2
clone size: once
V gene: TRBV9
CDR3 protein: CASSRVPNTGELFF
CDR3 DNA: TGTGCCAGCAGCCGGGTCCCGAACACCGGGGAGCTGTTTTTT

D gene: -
J gene: TRBJ1-1
clone size: -
V gene: TRBV5-6
CDR3 protein: CASSSPGRRTEAFF
CDR3 DNA: TGTGCCAGCAGCTCTCCGGGGCGGCGGACTGAAGCTTTCTTT

D gene: TRBD2
J gene: TRBJ2-1
clone size: -
V gene: TRBV2
CDR3 protein: CASRGGTSGRVSSYNEQFF
CDR3 DNA: TGTGCCAGCAGGGGAGGGACTAGCGGGAGGGTGAGCTCCTACAATGAGCAGTTCTTC

D gene: -
J gene: TRBJ2-1
clone size: -
V gene: TRBV27
CDR3 protein: CASSLRSFSSYNEQFF
CDR3 DNA: TGTGCCAGCAGTTTGAGAAGCTTCAGCTCCTACAATGAGCAGTTCTTC

D gene: -
J gene: TRBJ2-7
clone size: -
V gene: TRBV11-2
CDR3 protein: CASSYRDGTYEQYF
CDR3 DNA: TGTGCCAGCAGCTACCGGGACGGAACCTACGAGCAGTACTTC

D gene: TRBD1
J gene: TRBJ1-5
clone size: few
V gene: TRBV19
CDR3 protein: CASRTPGQAVNQPQHF
CDR3 DNA: TGTGCCAGTAGAACACCGGGACAGGCGGTCAATCAGCCCCAGCATTTT

D gene: -
J gene: TRBJ2-2
clone size: -
V gene: TRBV29-1
CDR3 protein: CSALLVNTGELFF
CDR3 DNA: TGCAGCGCCCTCCTTGTGAACACCGGGGAGCTGTTTTTT

D gene: -
J gene: TRBJ1-1
clone size: -
V gene: TRBV29-1
CDR3 protein: CSVGQQENTEAFF
CDR3 DNA: TGCAGCGTTGGTCAACAGGAGAACACTGAAGCTTTCTTT

D gene: -
J gene: TRBJ2-1
clone size: -
V gene: TRBV6-1
CDR3 protein: CASSEDIGTNEPDEQFF
CDR3 DNA: TGTGCCAGCAGTGAAGACATCGGGACCAATGAACCAGATGAGCAGTTCTTC

D gene: TRBD2
J gene: TRBJ2-7
clone size: -
V gene: TRBV28
CDR3 protein: CASSGGYEQYF
CDR3 DNA: TGTGCCAGCAGCGGGGGGTACGAGCAGTACTTC

D gene: -
J gene: TRBJ2-1
clone size: -
V gene: TRBV9
CDR3 protein: CASSVEVRAYNEQFF
CDR3 DNA: TGTGCCAGCAGCGTAGAGGTCAGGGCCTACAATGAGCAGTTCTTC

D gene: -
J gene: TRBJ2-7
clone size: -
V gene: TRBV5-4
CDR3 protein: CASSSVAGSYEQYF
CDR3 DNA: TGTGCCAGCAGCTCGGTCGCGGGATCCTACGAGCAGTACTTC

D gene: -
J gene: TRBJ2-7
clone size: -
V gene: TRBV7-9
CDR3 protein: CASSFFEASYEQYF
CDR3 DNA: TGTGCCAGCAGCTTCTTCGAGGCCTCCTACGAGCAGTACTTC